This T cell receptor beta chain came from a study of graft-versus-host responses after intestinal transplantation. At the level of the study: Each of the recipients got a multivisceral, liver-intestinal, or isolated intestinal transplant. All recipients got anti-thymocyte globulin induction, then tacrolimus and steroids for about 3 years. Whole-study findings and limits: Graft-versus-host to host-versus-graft clonal ratios in allografts were high in patients with graft-donor T cell macrochimerism. Recipient-marrow GvH clones were detected, some having first appeared in ileum or blood.

The repertoire was sequenced with immunoSEQ multiplex PCR; TCRdb's copy has only in-frame clones and lacks some. Among approximately 74,000 clones listed, roughly 90% were seen once. In the case of this clone: Its cognate antigen is unknown.

The CDR3 runs 12 residues. Trimming took off 3 bases at V and 2 bases at J, with 5 bases between the two ends. Germline-derived CDR1 and CDR2 are MNHNS and SASEGT. This clonotype originated in a human patient who received an intestinal transplant, so some T cells may come from the graft donor. The gene calls are TRBV6-1 and TRBJ2-7; D is undetermined. The starting material was PBMCs, obtained 98 days after intestinal transplantation. CDR3 loop: CASSDNTYEQYF. Written as DNA, the CDR3 is TGTGCCAGCAGTGACAACACCTACGAGCAGTACTTC.